The 22 T cell receptor beta chains below all came from one sample that was sequenced in a study of T cell responses to AZD1222 COVID-19 vaccine. Measured with immunoSEQ multiplex PCR; TCRdb has only the in-frame clones, and not every one. The data show around 130,000 clones, with about 86% seen just once and 12% held by the top ten. The sample consisted of peripheral blood, taken on day 0 of AZD1222 vaccination. The receptor set was obtained from an adult in good health.

J is TRBJ2-3 and V is TRBV3-1 (or the pseudogene TRBV3-2); 8 bases match TRBD1. CDR1 and CDR2 from the germline V gene are LGHDT and YNNKEL (reference sequence). V shed 1 base, J shed 10 bases, and the junction held 10 bases outside the gene matches. The CDR3 contains 15 residues. CDR3 in DNA: TGTGCCAGCAGCCAAGCGTCAGGGGGCTCCCAATCGCAGTATTTT. Its translation: CASSQASGGSQSQYF.

The chain joins TRBV2 to TRBJ2-7; D not certain. CDR3 length: 15 amino acids. Germline CDR1 SNHLY, CDR2 FYNNEI. The V end was cut by 2 bases, the J end by 1 base, with 12 bases between. CDR3 amino acids: CASSELDILSYEQYF. CDR3 bases: TGTGCCAGCAGTGAATTAGACATACTGTCCTACGAGCAGTACTTC. Based on the CDR3 plus reference TRBV2 and TRBJ2-7, the full variable domain is EPEVTQTPSHQVTQMGQEVILRCVPISNHLYFYWYRQILGQKVEFLVSFYNNEISEKSEIFDDQFSVERPDGSNFTLKIRSTKLEDSAMYFCASSELDILSYEQYFGPGTRLTVT.

This clone was observed a handful of times. The chain uses TRBV6-4 and TRBJ2-3, with D tentatively TRBD2 (6 bases). The CDR3 runs to 14 residues. V was pared by 4 bases and J by 1 base, with 9 bases between. CDR1 and CDR2 from the germline V gene are MRHNA and SNTAGT. The CDR3 is CASSAGGGTDTQYF. CDR3 nucleotide sequence: TGTGCCAGCAGTGCTGGCGGGGGCACAGATACGCAGTATTTT.

J is TRBJ1-2 and V is TRBV5-4; 7 nucleotides match TRBD1. The J segment lost 4 bases and the V segment lost 1 base, leaving 1 base of the junction unmatched. CDR1 and CDR2 from the germline V gene are SGHNT and YYREEE (reference sequence). This CDR3 region has 13 residues. CDR3 residues: CASSLQGVYGYTF. CDR3 DNA: TGTGCCAGCAGCTTGCAGGGGGTCTATGGCTACACCTTC.

This sequence joins TRBV5-5 and TRBJ2-5; 10 bases line up with TRBD1. CDR1 is SGHKS and CDR2 is YYEKEE in the germline V gene (reference sequence). CDR3 length: 16 amino acids. Germline trimming cut 2 bases from V and 5 bases from J; bases unmatched to any gene: 9. CDR3: CASSFRGTGEGETQYF. CDR3 in DNA: TGTGCCAGCAGCTTTCGGGGGACAGGGGAGGGTGAGACCCAGTACTTC.

The chain couples TRBV7-8 to TRBJ2-6; D may be TRBD1 (6 bases). The germline V gene encodes CDR1 SGHVS and CDR2 FQNEAQ. Between the trimmed V and J ends, which lost 1 base and 1 base, there was a span of 11 bases. The CDR3 has 17 residues. The CDR3 loop reads CASSLEGRGSGANVLTF. As DNA, the CDR3 is TGTGCCAGCAGCTTAGAGGGCAGGGGATCTGGGGCCAACGTCCTGACTTTC.

The chain joins TRBV4-1 to TRBJ2-7; 7 bases agree with TRBD2. Germline V gene lookup returns CDR1 MGHRA and CDR2 YSYEKL. Trimming cost V 1 base and J 4 bases; bases outside gene matches: 7. The CDR3 consists of 15 residues. The CDR3: CASSQGGQRGYEQYF. The CDR3 region has the DNA TGCGCCAGCAGCCAAGGGGGCCAGCGGGGTTACGAGCAGTACTTC.

The rearrangement joins TRBV14 to TRBJ2-5, with D perhaps TRBD2 (6 bases). This CDR3 region has 15 residues. The V end lost 4 bases, the J end lost 2 bases, and 14 bases lay between the germline ends. The germline CDR1 and CDR2 sequences are SGHDN and FVKESK. CDR3 protein: CASSRWGDGQETQYF. The CDR3 DNA sequence: TGTGCCAGCAGCCGCTGGGGGGACGGACAAGAGACCCAGTACTTC.

This chain connects TRBV19 to TRBJ2-1, with 9 bases matching TRBD2. V shed 1 base, J shed 4 bases, and the junction held 2 bases outside the gene matches. Germline V lookup: CDR1 LNHDA, CDR2 SQIVND (reference sequence). The CDR3 is 15 amino acids. CDR3 loop: CASSIGLAGYNEQFF. As DNA, the CDR3 is TGTGCCAGTAGTATAGGTCTAGCGGGATACAATGAGCAGTTCTTC.

Concerning this clone itself: Other DNA sequences in this sample translate to the same CDR3. The chain has TRBV6-5 and TRBJ1-1; TRBD1 is a possible D gene (6 bases). This CDR3 contains 14 residues. V dropped 0 bases and J dropped 1 base, with 6 bases sitting between them. Germline V gene sequence: CDR1 MNHEY, CDR2 SVGAGI. The CDR3 DNA follows: TGTGCCAGCAGTTACTCGACAGGGAACACTGAAGCTTTCTTT. Encoded protein: CASSYSTGNTEAFF.

This chain links TRBV14 with TRBJ2-1; the match to TRBD1 covers 11 bases. The V gene end was trimmed by 4 bases and the J gene end by 6 bases; junction bases not matched to a gene: 5. Per germline, CDR1 SGHDN and CDR2 FVKESK. The CDR3 has 15 amino acids. The CDR3 region has the DNA TGTGCCAGCAGCCGTTGGGACAGGGGGAGCAATGAGCAGTTCTTC. It translates to CASSRWDRGSNEQFF.

The gene calls are TRBV18 and TRBJ2-7, with a possible D match to TRBD2 (5 bases). This CDR3 has 12 amino acids. Trimming removed 6 bases from V and 5 bases from J, with 11 bases in between. Germline V lookup: CDR1 KGHSH, CDR2 LQKENI. This chain's CDR3 is CASSRFGDEQYF. In nucleotides, the CDR3 is TGTGCCAGCTCCCGCTTCGGGGACGAGCAGTACTTC.

The rearrangement uses TRBV19 and TRBJ2-6, with 7 bases identical to TRBD1. From germline, CDR1 is LNHDA and CDR2 SQIVND (reference sequence). The V segment lost 6 bases and the J segment 0 bases; nucleotides outside the gene matches: 8. CDR3 length: 17 residues. This chain's CDR3 is CASRQGVTPSGANVLTF. DNA of the CDR3: TGTGCCAGTAGGCAGGGGGTGACGCCCTCTGGGGCCAACGTCCTGACTTTC. Full variable domain (outside the CDR3, taken from reference TRBV19 and TRBJ2-6): DGGITQSPKYLFRKEGQNVTLSCEQNLNHDAMYWYRQDPGQGLRLIYYSQIVNDFQKGDIAEGYSVSREKKESFPLTVTSAQKNPTAFYLCASRQGVTPSGANVLTFGAGSRLTVL.

This sequence joins TRBV13 and TRBJ2-7, with TRBD2 identical over 7 bases. Germline assignment: CDR1 PRHDT and CDR2 FYEKMQ (reference sequence). V lost 8 bases, J lost 5 bases, and 6 bases stayed unmatched. The CDR3 extends over 12 amino acids. In DNA form, the CDR3 reads TGTGCCAGCGGGGGGGTAGCGGACGAGCAGTACTTC. This codes for CASGGVADEQYF.

The chain employs TRBV19 and TRBJ1-1; weak D call: TRBD1 (5 bases). V was clipped by 3 bases and J by 0 bases, with 8 bases between them. The CDR3 length is 14 residues. Germline-derived CDR1 and CDR2 are LNHDA and SQIVND (reference sequence). The CDR3 reads CASSMGQMNTEAFF. As DNA, the CDR3 is TGTGCCAGTAGTATGGGGCAGATGAACACTGAAGCTTTCTTT.

This sequence joins TRBV6-5 and TRBJ1-6, with D possibly being TRBD1 (5 bases). The CDR3 has 14 residues. V was pared by 4 bases and J by 7 bases, with 11 bases between. CDR1 and CDR2 from the germline V gene are MNHEY and SVGAGI. For the CDR3, the DNA is TGTGCCAGCAGTTTAGGGGCGGGGAATTCACCCCTCCACTTT. It translates to CASSLGAGNSPLHF.

The CDR3: CASSLGGPSDTQYF. For the CDR3, the DNA is TGTGCCAGCAGCCTCGGGGGGCCGTCAGATACGCAGTATTTT. The rearrangement uses TRBV14 and TRBJ2-3; maybe TRBD2 (7 bases). The CDR3 is 14 amino acids. Germline V gene sequence: CDR1 SGHDN, CDR2 FVKESK. V gave up 4 bases and J gave up 4 bases, with 12 bases separating them.

This chain links TRBV2 with TRBJ2-7; 8 bases map to TRBD2. The CDR3 length is 14 residues. The junction had 10 bases not matched to a gene; V was cut back by 6 bases and J by 6 bases. Germline-derived CDR1 and CDR2 are SNHLY and FYNNEI. The CDR3 nucleotides are TGTGCCAGCAGGCCAGTGGCGGGGGGCGCCGAGCAGTACTTC. This encodes CASRPVAGGAEQYF. Complete variable domain (other parts from reference TRBV2 and TRBJ2-7): EPEVTQTPSHQVTQMGQEVILRCVPISNHLYFYWYRQILGQKVEFLVSFYNNEISEKSEIFDDQFSVERPDGSNFTLKIRSTKLEDSAMYFCASRPVAGGAEQYFGPGTRLTVT.

V usage is TRBV5-1 and J usage is TRBJ1-1, with TRBD1 identical over 8 bases. Germline assignment: CDR1 SGHRS and CDR2 YFSETQ. Losses at the gene ends were 2 bases for V and 3 bases for J; bases not matched to a gene: 3. There are 14 residues in the CDR3. Written as DNA, the CDR3 is TGCGCCAGCAGCTTACAGGGGGAGGACACTGAAGCTTTCTTT. As protein: CASSLQGEDTEAFF.

The J gene is TRBJ2-1, the V gene TRBV10-2, with 11 bases that match TRBD2. V shed 6 bases and J 7 bases; nucleotides not matched to a gene: 11. Germline CDR1 is WSHSY and CDR2 is SAAADI. The CDR3 has 16 residues. The CDR3 is CASRVAGGYGGNEQFF. CDR3 in DNA: TGCGCCAGCAGAGTAGCGGGAGGGTACGGGGGAAATGAGCAGTTCTTC.

The chain combines TRBV5-1 with TRBJ2-5; 8 bases map to TRBD2. Germline CDR1 and CDR2: SGHRS and YFSETQ. Trimming removed 4 bases from V and 5 bases from J; junction bases left unmatched: 10. The CDR3 consists of 15 residues. In nucleotides, the CDR3 is TGCGCCAGCAGCCCGGGGACTAGAGGATCGGAGACCCAGTACTTC. Translating it yields CASSPGTRGSETQYF.

V gene TRBV6-4 combines with J gene TRBJ2-3, with 11 bases matching TRBD2. This CDR3 is built from 16 residues. V gave up 3 bases and J gave up 6 bases; unmatched junction bases: 8. Per germline, CDR1 MRHNA and CDR2 SNTAGT. The CDR3 protein is CASSELAGESADTQYF. CDR3 coding DNA: TGTGCCAGCAGTGAACTAGCGGGAGAGTCTGCCGATACGCAGTATTTT.